This is a list of T cell receptor beta chains from one sample in a study of shared clonotypes between healthy human individuals. TCRdb keeps only in-frame clones here, not all; method: immunoSEQ multiplex PCR. The table lists approximately 2,000,000 clones, roughly 92% of them singletons. Sequencing was performed on naive CD4+ T cells from PBMCs. The source is a man aged 18-30 years in good health. Some clones in this sample may be carry-over from other donors' samples. The CDR3 runs from the conserved cysteine through the conserved F or W. Fields, in order: clone size, D gene, V gene, J gene, CDR3 protein, CDR3 DNA. A D gene is named only where the DNA matches it firmly. A row's size may be missing; if present it is once, few, many or a size class.

.	TRBD1	TRBV4-1	TRBJ1-3	CASSPRQGNGNTIYF	TGCGCCAGCAGCCCCAGACAGGGTAACGGAAACACCATATATTTT
.	.	TRBV7-9	TRBJ2-7	CASSLPDGDTYEQYF	TGTGCCAGCAGCCTACCCGACGGTGACACCTACGAGCAGTACTTC
.	.	TRBV4-3	TRBJ2-3	CASSLTLTHTQYF	TGCGCCAGCAGCCTGACTCTCACCCATACGCAGTATTTT
few	.	TRBV27	TRBJ1-1	CASSLSRPNTEAFF	TGTGCCAGCAGTTTATCGCGCCCGAACACTGAAGCTTTCTTT
.	TRBD1	TRBV7-8	TRBJ1-2	CASSLFEGARGYTF	TGTGCCAGCAGCTTATTTGAGGGGGCGAGGGGCTACACCTTC
once	.	TRBV29-1	TRBJ1-6	CSVMQYQDSPLHF	TGCAGCGTGATGCAGTATCAGGATTCACCCCTCCACTTT
.	.	TRBV7-9	TRBJ2-5	CASSLPGQGGQYF	TGTGCCAGCAGCCTCCCAGGACAGGGAGGGCAGTACTTC
.	.	TRBV5-1	TRBJ1-1	CASASITEAFF	TGCGCCAGCGCAAGCATCACTGAAGCTTTCTTT
.	TRBD1	TRBV2	TRBJ2-1	CASSQTGGPVNEQFF	TGTGCCAGCAGTCAGACAGGGGGTCCGGTCAATGAGCAGTTCTTC
once	TRBD2	TRBV29-1	TRBJ2-5	CSVELAGSSETQYF	TGCAGCGTTGAGCTAGCGGGATCTTCGGAGACCCAGTACTTC
.	.	TRBV5-3	TRBJ2-1	CARSTLGQTRTYNEQFF	TGTGCCAGAAGCACACTAGGACAGACTAGGACCTACAATGAGCAGTTCTTC
.	.	TRBV11-1	TRBJ2-5	CASSLGLRAETQYF	TGTGCCAGCAGCTTGGGGTTGAGAGCTGAGACCCAGTACTTC
once	.	TRBV5-5	TRBJ1-2	CASSLALGAYGYTF	TGTGCCAGCAGCTTGGCCCTAGGGGCCTATGGCTACACCTTC
.	TRBD1	TRBV28	TRBJ1-1	CASSLVGTGLTEAFF	TGTGCCAGCAGTTTGGTGGGGACAGGGTTAACTGAAGCTTTCTTT
.	TRBD1	TRBV10-3	TRBJ1-3	CATSTGSGNTIYF	TGTGCCACCTCGACAGGGTCGGGAAACACCATATATTTT
.	.	TRBV4-3	TRBJ2-3	CASSPTPDRGLQYF	TGCGCCAGCAGCCCTACACCGGACAGAGGCCTGCAGTATTTT
.	.	TRBV25-1	TRBJ1-1	CASRLGQKNTEAFF	TGTGCCAGCAGGCTAGGACAAAAGAACACTGAAGCTTTCTTT
.	TRBD1	TRBV5-1	TRBJ1-2	CASSLRTGDNYGYTF	TGCGCCAGCAGCCTGAGGACAGGTGATAACTATGGCTACACCTTC
.	TRBD2	TRBV7-9	TRBJ2-3	CASRQSWKTSGKRTDTQYF	TGTGCCAGCAGACAAAGTTGGAAGACTAGCGGGAAGCGCACAGATACGCAGTATTTT
.	.	TRBV28	TRBJ2-7	CASSRTTSSYEQYF	TGTGCCAGCAGTAGGACAACGAGCTCCTACGAGCAGTACTTC
.	.	TRBV9	TRBJ1-5	CASSRDISNQPQHF	TGTGCCAGCAGCAGGGACATTAGCAATCAGCCCCAGCATTTT
.	TRBD1	TRBV29-1	TRBJ2-3	CSVGPQGVVDTQYF	TGCAGCGTTGGACCACAGGGGGTGGTAGATACGCAGTATTTT
.	.	TRBV9	TRBJ2-5	CASSVSVQETQYF	TGTGCCAGCAGCGTATCGGTTCAAGAGACCCAGTACTTC
.	TRBD2	TRBV20-1	TRBJ2-3	CSASGTSEGDF	TGCAGTGCTAGTGGTACTAGCGAAGGGGATTTT
.	.	TRBV15	TRBJ2-7	CATSRDQSYYEQYF	TGTGCCACCAGCAGAGATCAGTCATATTACGAGCAGTACTTC
.	.	TRBV5-6	TRBJ1-4	CASSLTGGEKLFF	TGTGCCAGCAGCTTGACGGGGGGCGAAAAACTGTTTTTT
once	.	TRBV11-1	TRBJ2-7	CASSLGRVRSYEQYF	TGTGCCAGCAGCTTAGGCAGGGTCCGATCCTACGAGCAGTACTTC
.	TRBD2	TRBV11-3	TRBJ2-1	CASSLSGIYNEQFF	TGTGCCAGCAGCCTTAGCGGGATTTACAATGAGCAGTTCTTC
.	.	TRBV27	TRBJ2-1	CASSLELGYNEQFF	TGTGCCAGCAGTTTAGAATTGGGCTACAATGAGCAGTTCTTC
.	TRBD1	TRBV28	TRBJ1-3	CASSLSAGTAVPLPDF	TGTGCCAGCAGTTTAAGTGCAGGGACAGCCGTCCCCCTTCCGGATTTT
once	TRBD2	TRBV5-1	TRBJ2-7	CASSSTSGGSYEQYF	TGCGCCAGCAGCTCGACTAGCGGGGGCTCCTACGAGCAGTACTTC
.	.	TRBV18	TRBJ2-2	CASSTRYFDTGELFF	TGTGCCAGCTCAACTAGGTACTTCGACACCGGGGAGCTGTTTTTT
.	.	TRBV28	TRBJ1-2	CASRFRGTNYGYTF	TGTGCCAGCAGGTTCCGGGGGACTAACTATGGCTACACCTTC
.	.	TRBV5-1	TRBJ1-5	CASSLLVGQPQHF	TGCGCCAGCAGCTTGCTCGTTGGTCAGCCCCAGCATTTT
.	TRBD1	TRBV11-1	TRBJ2-7	CASSLDRVEEQYF	TGTGCCAGCAGCTTGGACAGGGTCGAGGAGCAGTACTTC
.	.	TRBV2	TRBJ2-3	CASLSTDTQYF	TGTGCCAGCCTTAGCACAGATACGCAGTATTTT
.	.	TRBV4-3	TRBJ1-4	CASSQDLGPYNEKLFF	TGCGCCAGCAGCCAAGATCTAGGGCCCTATAATGAAAAACTGTTTTTT
.	.	TRBV11-3	TRBJ1-1	CASSFTGTDNTEAFF	TGTGCCAGCAGCTTTACAGGGACGGATAACACTGAAGCTTTCTTT
.	.	TRBV15	TRBJ1-2	CATSRGGDGYTF	TGTGCCACCAGCAGAGGGGGCGATGGCTACACCTTC
.	.	TRBV9	TRBJ1-4	CASSRGGQGFNEKLFF	TGTGCCAGCAGCAGAGGAGGCCAGGGATTTAATGAAAAACTGTTTTTT